This passage covers 30 T cell receptor beta chains from one sample sequenced in a study of identical twins. Using its own MiXCR run on the 5' RACE reads, TCRdb lists one record per CDR3 protein. The sample contains approximately 1.8 million distinct CDR3 sequences, 32% of which appear only once. Sequenced sample: cord blood. The receptors shown here come from a newborn girl in good health.

The chain recombines TRBV7-2 with TRBJ1-3, with D unclear. The V gene lost 1 base and the J gene lost 2 bases, with 9 bases spanning the gap. CDR3 size: 15 residues. Looked up from germline, CDR1 is SGHTA and CDR2 is FQGNSA. CDR3 sequence: CASSLDAGTGNTIYF. In DNA form, the CDR3 reads TGTGCCAGCAGCTTAGATGCGGGTACTGGAAACACCATATATTTT.

This clonotype was recorded a few times. The V and J genes are TRBV15 and TRBJ1-6; the match to TRBD1 covers 7 bases. Germline values: CDR1 LNHNV, CDR2 YYDKDF (reference sequence). Trimming removed 4 bases from V and 7 bases from J; junction bases left unmatched: 10. This CDR3 is built from 16 residues. CDR3 loop: CATSTSLRDSNSPLHF. CDR3 bases: TGTGCCACCAGCACCTCTCTCCGGGACAGCAATTCACCCCTCCACTTT.

This sequence joins TRBV6-6 and TRBJ1-1, with D unclear. The CDR3 length is 13 residues. Germline-derived CDR1 and CDR2 are MNHNY and SVGAGI (reference sequence). Trimming removed 5 bases at V and 1 base at J, with 8 bases between. In DNA, the CDR3 is TGTGCCAGCAGTAGTGTCCAGAACACTGAAGCTTTCTTT. Protein product: CASSSVQNTEAFF.

This clonotype was observed a handful of times. CDR3 loop: CASSPQPQHF. CDR3 nucleotide sequence: TGTGCCAGCTCACCTCAGCCCCAGCATTTT. This sequence joins TRBV18 and TRBJ1-5; D ambiguous. The CDR3 covers 10 residues. Per germline, CDR1 KGHSH and CDR2 LQKENI. V shed 3 bases and J shed 6 bases, with 0 bases lying between them.

The chain carries TRBV29-1 and TRBJ2-7; weak D call: TRBD1 (5 bases). The CDR3 runs 13 residues. The V gene lost 5 bases and the J gene lost 7 bases, with 18 bases spanning the gap. CDR1 and CDR2 (germline): SQVTM, ANQGSEA. The CDR3 loop reads CSVPRGHYNEQYF. The CDR3 coding sequence is TGCAGCGTTCCCCGTGGACATTACAATGAGCAGTACTTC.

This clonotype showed up just a few times. The chain couples TRBV20-1 to TRBJ2-3, with a weak D call TRBD2 (6 bases). This CDR3 region has 14 residues. CDR1 and CDR2 from the germline V gene are DFQATT and SNEGSKA (reference sequence). V was cut by 3 bases and J by 4 bases, with 14 bases left in between. CDR3 in amino acids: CSASGAGSPDTQYF. The CDR3 DNA reads TGCAGTGCTAGTGGAGCGGGTAGCCCAGATACGCAGTATTTT.

Concerning this clonotype itself: Likely a read error: the CDR3 ends without its conserved phenylalanine or tryptophan. No DNA is shown, since the ends of the CDR3 on it are uncertain; the CDR3 is the one TCRdb lists. The J gene is TRBJ2-1, the V gene TRBV20-1; the table calls TRBD1, which could not be checked here. Germline V lookup: CDR1 DFQATT, CDR2 SNEGSKA (reference sequence). The CDR3 is 16 amino acids long, termini counted. Here the CDR3 reads CSASLSEDNGTMSSSS.

This chain links TRBV5-1 with TRBJ2-1; TRBD1 matches at 10 bases. Germline CDR1 SGHRS, CDR2 YFSETQ. V gave up 0 bases and J gave up 9 bases; unmatched junction bases: 9. The CDR3 extends over 16 amino acids. The CDR3 bases are TGCGCCAGCAGCTTGGCTATCGGACAGGGGGACGGTGAGCAGTTCTTC. Protein: CASSLAIGQGDGEQFF. The variable domain in full, completed from reference TRBV5-1 and TRBJ2-1, reads KAGVTQTPRYLIKTRGQQVTLSCSPISGHRSVSWYQQTPGQGLQFLFEYFSETQRNKGNFPGRFSGRQFSNSRSEMNVSTLELGDSALYLCASSLAIGQGDGEQFFGPGTRLTVL.

The chain employs TRBV25-1 and TRBJ2-2; 8 nucleotides agree with TRBD1. Per the germline V gene, CDR1 is MGHDK and CDR2 is SYGVNS. The junction had 6 bases not matched to a gene; V was cut back by 2 bases and J by 4 bases. There are 16 residues in the CDR3. The CDR3 region is CASSEARTGITGELFF. CDR3 nucleotide sequence: TGTGCCAGCAGTGAAGCCCGGACAGGGATCACCGGGGAGCTGTTTTTT.

This chain connects TRBV7-2 to TRBJ1-2; the D is unclear. Germline CDR1 is SGHTA and CDR2 is FQGNSA. With 5 bases removed from V and 0 bases from J, the gap between germline ends came to 10 bases. The CDR3 sequence is 14 residues long. The CDR3 sequence: CASSQRRANYGYTF. In DNA form, the CDR3 reads TGTGCCAGCAGCCAAAGACGTGCTAACTATGGCTACACCTTC.

J is TRBJ1-4 and V is TRBV27, with a weak D call TRBD1 (5 bases). Trimming shortened V by 10 bases and J by 3 bases, and 15 bases separated the two germline ends. In germline, CDR1 is MNHEY, CDR2 SMNVEV (reference sequence). The CDR3 loop spans 14 amino acids. The CDR3 nucleotides read TGTGCCACCAACCGGGGGGGGGCTAATGAAAAACTGTTTTTT. This gives the protein CATNRGGANEKLFF.

A note on this clonotype: The junction departs from the called germline gene at one end, perhaps through a read error. The chain has TRBV15 and TRBJ2-7; D may be TRBD1 or TRBD2 (5 bases each). CDR1 is LNHNV, CDR2 YYDKDF, per germline (reference sequence). The CDR3 consists of 12 residues. The CDR3 protein is CATSRDYGTQCF. In DNA, the CDR3 is TGTGCCACCAGCAGAGATTACGGGACCCAGTGCTTC.

The chain combines TRBV3-1 with TRBJ2-1, with 12 bases fitting TRBD2. Trimming removed 4 bases from V and 3 bases from J; junction bases left unmatched: 4. Germline V gene lookup returns CDR1 LGHDT and CDR2 YNNKEL (reference sequence). CDR3 length: 16 amino acids. CDR3 DNA: TGTGCCAGCAGCCGCCCGGGACTAGCGGGCTACAATGAGCAGTTCTTC. Residues: CASSRPGLAGYNEQFF.

The chain employs TRBV28 and TRBJ1-1; tentatively, D is TRBD1 (5 bases). Germline loops: CDR1 MDHEN, CDR2 SYDVKM. The CDR3 loop spans 14 amino acids. V lost 1 base and J 5 bases, leaving 11 bases between the germline ends. The CDR3 is CASSLYKGRTEAFF. The CDR3 DNA reads TGTGCCAGCAGTTTATATAAGGGGAGGACTGAAGCTTTCTTT.

This chain joins TRBV6-1 and TRBJ1-6, with D possibly TRBD1 on 5 matching bases. The CDR3 length is 13 residues. CDR1 is MNHNS, CDR2 SASEGT, per germline. Trimming shortened V by 7 bases and J by 8 bases, and 12 bases separated the two germline ends. CDR3 sequence (DNA): TGTGCCAGCATGGGGGGTTCGCATTCACCCCTCCACTTT. Amino acid sequence: CASMGGSHSPLHF.

This clonotype occurred many times. The chain is built from TRBV12-3 or TRBV12-4 and TRBJ1-1; D unclear. This CDR3 is built from 13 residues. V lost 2 bases and J lost 6, with 10 bases in between. Written as DNA, the CDR3 is TGTGCCAGCAGTTTAAGGTTCTGGGCTGAAGCTTTCTTT. Translating gives CASSLRFWAEAFF.

The chain is built from TRBV2 and TRBJ2-5, with D possibly being TRBD2 (6 bases). The CDR3 runs 15 residues. Trimming took 1 base from V and 11 from J, leaving 20 bases between them. From germline, CDR1 is SNHLY and CDR2 FYNNEI. CDR3 region: CASSEGGVSYNEQYF. DNA of the CDR3: TGTGCCAGCAGTGAAGGGGGGGTAAGCTACAATGAGCAGTACTTC.

This clonotype was seen a handful of times. This chain joins TRBV2 and TRBJ2-7, with 15 nucleotides matching TRBD2. Per germline, CDR1 SNHLY and CDR2 FYNNEI. J was trimmed by 4 bases and V by 11 bases; bases with no gene match: 9. CDR3 length: 15 amino acids. As DNA, the CDR3 is TGTGCCGCAGGAACCGGGACTAGCGGGGGGTACGAGCAGTACTTC. Translated, it gives CAAGTGTSGGYEQYF. The variable domain in full, with the rest retrieved from reference TRBV2 and TRBJ2-7, is EPEVTQTPSHQVTQMGQEVILRCVPISNHLYFYWYRQILGQKVEFLVSFYNNEISEKSEIFDDQFSVERPDGSNFTLKIRSTKLEDSAMYFCAAGTGTSGGYEQYFGPGTRLTVT.

Note on this clonotype: A read error may explain this, as a much larger clone is one base away. The genes are TRBV6-5 and TRBJ2-5; 8 bases match TRBD2. This CDR3 spans 15 amino acids. Germline V gene lookup returns CDR1 MNHEY and CDR2 SVGAGI. The CDR3 protein is CAGSYYLAGKETQYF. For the CDR3, the DNA is TGTGCCGGCAGTTATTATCTAGCGGGTAAAGAGACCCAGTACTTC.

The chain uses TRBV5-1 and TRBJ2-7, with TRBD1 identical over 7 bases. V shed 1 base and J 4 bases; nucleotides not matched to a gene: 11. CDR3 length equals 16 residues. Per germline, CDR1 SGHRS and CDR2 YFSETQ. CDR3 protein: CASSLSYGPQGYEQYF. The CDR3 DNA sequence: TGCGCCAGCAGCTTGAGTTACGGACCACAGGGGTACGAGCAGTACTTC.

J is TRBJ1-2 and V is TRBV18; the match to TRBD1 covers 7 bases. The germline CDR1 and CDR2 sequences are KGHSH and LQKENI. The CDR3 has 14 residues. With V trimmed by 6 bases and J by 3 bases, 7 bases remained unmatched. DNA of the CDR3: TGTGCCAGCTCGACACAGGGGAGGGACTATGGCTACACCTTC. Protein sequence: CASSTQGRDYGYTF. The full variable domain, with the rest looked up from reference TRBV18 and TRBJ1-2, is NAGVMQNPRHLVRRRGQEARLRCSPMKGHSHVYWYRQLPEEGLKFMVYLQKENIIDESGMPKERFSAEFPKEGPSILRIQQVVRGDSAAYFCASSTQGRDYGYTFGSGTRLTVV.

The V gene is TRBV29-1, the J gene TRBJ1-2, with TRBD1 as a possible D gene (5 bases). Germline CDR1 is SQVTM and CDR2 is ANQGSEA. V lost 7 bases, J lost 0 bases, and 15 bases lay in between. The CDR3 contains 14 residues. CDR3 sequence (DNA): TGCAGCGCCAGGGACCCACGCGCTAACTATGGCTACACCTTC. It is translated as CSARDPRANYGYTF.

CDR3: CASSYSSGTYEQYF. Here the CDR3 DNA reads TGTGCCAGCAGTTACTCGTCCGGTACCTACGAGCAGTACTTC. The V call is TRBV6-5, the J call TRBJ2-7; no firm D call. V was shortened by 0 bases and J by 2 bases, with 8 bases between the two germline ends. Germline loops: CDR1 MNHEY, CDR2 SVGAGI. The CDR3 is 14 residues long.

As concerns this clonotype: Given a much more abundant clone one base away, this may be a read error. The chain's CDR3 is CSAWTSGYEQYF. The DNA of the CDR3 is TGCAGTGCTTGGACTAGCGGCTACGAGCAGTACTTC. The chain links TRBV20-1 to TRBJ2-7; TRBD2 matches 10 bases. The CDR3 extends over 12 amino acids. Germline CDR1 DFQATT, CDR2 SNEGSKA (reference sequence). V was clipped by 5 bases and J by 3 bases; unmatched bases: 1.

This clonotype turned up a few times. V usage is TRBV13 and J usage is TRBJ2-1; 10 bases align to TRBD2. The CDR3 covers 19 residues. V lost 2 bases and J lost 0; bases outside the gene matches: 10. The germline V gene encodes CDR1 PRHDT and CDR2 FYEKMQ (reference sequence). The CDR3 region has the DNA TGTGCCAGCAGCTTAATCCTAGCGGGAGTCCCCTCCTCCTACAATGAGCAGTTCTTC. Its translation: CASSLILAGVPSSYNEQFF.

Ten or more counts support this clonotype. The chain carries TRBV5-1 and TRBJ2-4; D not certain. The V gene lost 4 bases and the J gene lost 0 bases, with 14 bases spanning the gap. This CDR3 comprises 16 residues. Germline values: CDR1 SGHRS, CDR2 YFSETQ. The DNA for the CDR3 is TGCGCCAGCAGCCCCGTAGGATCCGGAGCCAAAAACATTCAGTACTTC. Residues: CASSPVGSGAKNIQYF.

The chain employs TRBV7-4 and TRBJ2-7; TRBD2 agrees at 10 bases. This CDR3 is 16 amino acids long. The germline CDR1 and CDR2 sequences are SGHVT and SQSDAQ. The junction had 11 bases not matched to a gene; V was cut back by 2 bases and J by 7 bases. The CDR3 DNA sequence: TGTGCCAGCAGCTTAACGGGGCTAGCGGGAGACAATGAGCAGTACTTC. This sequence encodes CASSLTGLAGDNEQYF.

This clonotype was detected ten times or more. V gene TRBV6-2 or TRBV6-3 combines with J gene TRBJ2-1, with 8 bases identical to TRBD2. The CDR3 is made up of 14 amino acids. After removal of 7 bases from V and 0 bases from J, the junction contained 2 bases not matched to a gene. Looked up from germline, CDR1 is MNHEY and CDR2 is SVGEGT. CDR3 sequence: CASKSGSSYNEQFF. CDR3 bases: TGTGCCAGCAAGAGCGGGAGCTCCTACAATGAGCAGTTCTTC.

The chain carries TRBV3-1 and TRBJ2-7, with TRBD2 as a possible D gene (5 bases). V lost 7 bases and J lost 3, with 19 bases in between. Germline values: CDR1 LGHDT, CDR2 YNNKEL (reference sequence). The CDR3 length is 15 residues. This chain's CDR3 is CASTHRSGNIYEQYF. The CDR3 coding sequence is TGTGCCAGCACCCATCGAAGCGGTAATATCTACGAGCAGTACTTC.

V gene TRBV20-1 combines with J gene TRBJ1-1; unclear D gene. Germline V lookup: CDR1 DFQATT, CDR2 SNEGSKA (reference sequence). The CDR3 has 13 residues. The V end was cut by 0 bases, the J end by 0 bases, with 5 bases between. The CDR3, as DNA: TGCAGTGCTAGAGAACCCTTGAACACTGAAGCTTTCTTT. This gives the protein CSAREPLNTEAFF.